This entry lists 29 T cell receptor beta chains sequenced from one sample in a study of T cell responses to AZD1222 COVID-19 vaccine. Measured with immunoSEQ multiplex PCR; TCRdb has only the in-frame clones, and not every one. The repertoire table contains over 120,000 clones. Sequenced: peripheral blood. The receptor source for this set is an adult in good health.

The chain combines TRBV7-9 with TRBJ1-2; no firm D call. Trimming cost V 1 base and J 8 bases, with 8 bases left between them. The CDR3 loop spans 12 amino acids. CDR1 SEHNR and CDR2 FQNEAQ come from the germline V gene (reference sequence). In DNA, the CDR3 is TGTGCCAGCAGCTTAGAGTATAGGGGCTACACCTTC. This gives the protein CASSLEYRGYTF.

The V call is TRBV2, the J call TRBJ1-5; possible D gene TRBD1, 5 bases. Germline assignment: CDR1 SNHLY and CDR2 FYNNEI. V dropped 5 bases and J dropped 4 bases, with 12 bases sitting between them. The CDR3 has 14 amino acids. CDR3 sequence reads: CASSSDTFNQPQHF. The CDR3 DNA is TGTGCCAGCAGTTCGGACACATTTAATCAGCCCCAGCATTTT.

The chain couples TRBV6-1 to TRBJ1-1; 8 bases are a match to TRBD1. Per the germline V gene, CDR1 is MNHNS and CDR2 is SASEGT. The length of the CDR3 is 14 residues. With V trimmed by 3 bases and J by 8 bases, 8 bases remained unmatched. The CDR3 loop is CASSEEGQGVEAFF. The DNA for the CDR3 is TGTGCCAGCAGTGAGGAAGGACAGGGCGTGGAAGCTTTCTTT.

V is TRBV16 and J is TRBJ1-2; tentatively, D is TRBD1 (5 bases). Germline CDR1 and CDR2: KGHSY and FQNENV. The V end lost 3 bases, the J end lost 7 bases, and 12 bases lay between the germline ends. There are 13 residues in the CDR3. CDR3 nucleotides: TGTGCCAGCAGCCAGGGGCAGGGACCTGGCTACACCTTC. Its translation is CASSQGQGPGYTF.

The V call is TRBV30, the J call TRBJ1-2; D uncertain. The CDR3 covers 14 residues. Germline CDR1 reads GTSNPN; CDR2 reads SVGIG (reference sequence). The V and J ends lost 3 bases and 8 bases respectively, with 19 bases between them. The CDR3 spells CAWSRAGYSGGYTF. CDR3 sequence (DNA): TGTGCCTGGAGCCGAGCCGGCTATAGCGGGGGCTACACCTTC.

The chain uses TRBV6-5 and TRBJ1-2; 8 positions match TRBD1. There are 15 residues in the CDR3. The germline CDR1 and CDR2 sequences are MNHEY and SVGAGI. The ends lost 4 bases at V and 4 bases at J; junction bases unmatched: 8. The CDR3 region is CASSSSGTGIYGYTF. The CDR3 DNA reads TGTGCCAGCAGTTCATCCGGGACAGGCATCTATGGCTACACCTTC.

J is TRBJ1-1 and V is TRBV9, with D unresolved. This CDR3 is built from 15 residues. The germline CDR1 and CDR2 sequences are SGDLS and YYNGEE. Trimming pared 2 bases from V and 5 bases from J, leaving 16 bases between. This CDR3 reads CASSVLGREVTEAFF. CDR3 nucleotide sequence: TGTGCCAGCAGCGTTCTAGGGCGGGAGGTGACTGAAGCTTTCTTT.

The chain employs TRBV12-3 or TRBV12-4 and TRBJ2-7, with 7 bases that match TRBD1. This CDR3 is 13 amino acids long. After removal of 6 bases from V and 0 bases from J, the junction contained 2 bases not matched to a gene. In DNA form, the CDR3 reads TGTGCCAGCAGCCCAGGGGGCTCCTACGAGCAGTACTTC. Residues: CASSPGGSYEQYF.

This chain joins TRBV18 and TRBJ1-3, with unresolved D. The CDR3 runs to 13 residues. Per the germline V gene, CDR1 is KGHSH and CDR2 is LQKENI. V gave up 6 bases and J gave up 4 bases, with 10 bases separating them. CDR3: CASSTTGGNTIYF. The CDR3 nucleotides are TGTGCCAGCTCGACTACGGGGGGAAACACCATATATTTT.

This sequence joins TRBV15 and TRBJ2-1; 7 bases line up with TRBD2. Looked up from germline, CDR1 is LNHNV and CDR2 is YYDKDF (reference sequence). The length of the CDR3 is 16 residues. The junction had 12 bases not matched to a gene; V was cut back by 3 bases and J by 7 bases. The CDR3 DNA sequence: TGTGCCACCAGCAGTGATACGGGGTACGGGGGGAATGAGCAGTTCTTC. It specifies CATSSDTGYGGNEQFF.

The CDR3 nucleotides are TGTGCCAGCAGCCAACGGGGGGCAGGGGAGGCCACTGAAGCTTTCTTT. It encodes CASSQRGAGEATEAFF. The rearrangement uses TRBV3-1 (or the pseudogene TRBV3-2) and TRBJ1-1, with a possible D match to TRBD1 (6 bases). V gave up 2 bases and J gave up 4 bases, with 17 bases separating them. CDR1 and CDR2 from the germline V gene are LGHDT and YNNKEL (reference sequence). The CDR3 runs 16 residues.

J is TRBJ2-1 and V is TRBV24-1; D gene unclear. Germline V gene lookup returns CDR1 KGHDR and CDR2 SFDVKD. There are 16 residues in the CDR3. V lost 2 bases and J lost 0, with 10 bases in between. This chain's CDR3 is CATSDSTESSYNEQFF. The CDR3 DNA follows: TGTGCCACCAGTGATTCGACGGAGAGCTCCTACAATGAGCAGTTCTTC.

This chain connects TRBV7-5 to TRBJ1-4. TRBV7-5 is given as a pseudogene. The CDR3 contains 15 residues. As DNA, the CDR3 is TGTGTCAGAAGCCTAGGGACCCGGCGGCACGAAAAACTGTTTTTT. Protein sequence: CVRSLGTRRHEKLFF.

The genes are TRBV6-5 and TRBJ2-7; the D gene is possibly TRBD1 (7 bases). Trimming pared 3 bases from V and 4 bases from J, leaving 19 bases between. The CDR3 covers 16 residues. CDR1 and CDR2 from the germline V gene are MNHEY and SVGAGI. CDR3 coding DNA: TGTGCCAGCAGTTATGATACCTGGCCAGGGGGGTACGAGCAGTACTTC. As protein: CASSYDTWPGGYEQYF.

The V and J genes are TRBV2 and TRBJ2-7; either TRBD1 or TRBD2 may supply D (5 bases each). Trimming removed 7 bases at V and 2 bases at J, with 15 bases between. The CDR3 runs 14 residues. Per germline, CDR1 SNHLY and CDR2 FYNNEI. CDR3 nucleotide sequence: TGTGCCAGCAATATCCGGGACGGAGCCTACGAGCAGTACTTC. Encoded protein: CASNIRDGAYEQYF.

The gene calls are TRBV27 and TRBJ2-2; D unresolved. Looked up from germline, CDR1 is MNHEY and CDR2 is SMNVEV (reference sequence). The ends were cut back, 5 bases at V and 6 bases at J, with 10 bases in the middle. There are 13 residues in the CDR3. The CDR3 sequence is CASSIIGPGELFF. The CDR3 nucleotides read TGTGCCAGCAGTATTATCGGCCCCGGGGAGCTGTTTTTT.

The gene calls are TRBV19 and TRBJ2-3; D is unresolved. Germline V gene sequence: CDR1 LNHDA, CDR2 SQIVND (reference sequence). The ends were cut back, 4 bases at V and 6 bases at J, with 20 bases in the middle. The CDR3 consists of 16 residues. This CDR3 is CASSTPRTEILDTQYF. The CDR3 DNA follows: TGTGCCAGTAGTACCCCGCGGACGGAGATTCTGGATACGCAGTATTTT.

CDR3 DNA sequence: TGTGCCAGTCAAGACAGGAACACCGGGGAGCTGTTTTTT. This codes for CASQDRNTGELFF. The chain uses TRBV27 and TRBJ2-2, with TRBD1 as a possible D gene (5 bases). The V and J ends lost 9 bases and 1 base respectively, with 9 bases between them. The CDR3 has 13 amino acids. Germline CDR1 is MNHEY and CDR2 is SMNVEV (reference sequence).

The chain combines TRBV6-6 with TRBJ1-5; tentatively, D is TRBD1 (5 bases). Looked up from germline, CDR1 is MNHNY and CDR2 is SVGAGI (reference sequence). V gave up 6 bases and J gave up 5 bases, with 14 bases separating them. The CDR3 covers 14 residues. In DNA, the CDR3 is TGTGCCAGCAGAGCCGGAGGGGCGGATCAGCCCCAGCATTTT. It codes for CASRAGGADQPQHF.

This sequence joins TRBV19 and TRBJ1-2, with D possibly being TRBD1 (5 bases). This CDR3 has 15 amino acids. Germline V gene data show CDR1 as LNHDA and CDR2 as SQIVND (reference sequence). The V gene lost 2 bases and the J gene lost 4 bases, with 14 bases spanning the gap. The CDR3 DNA reads TGTGCCAGTAGTATAAATAGGGGAGTCCTCTATGGCTACACCTTC. Protein sequence: CASSINRGVLYGYTF.

The chain has TRBV27 and TRBJ1-6; D is uncertain. The V gene's germline CDR1 is MNHEY and CDR2 SMNVEV (reference sequence). The CDR3 has 13 residues. Trimming stripped 7 bases from V and 6 bases from J, with 10 bases between. CDR3 in DNA: TGTGCCAGCACTTTTGGGATTAATTCACCCCTCCACTTT. Its protein product is CASTFGINSPLHF.

The chain carries TRBV10-3 and TRBJ1-5; 8 bases agree with TRBD1. Germline V gene sequence: CDR1 ENHRY, CDR2 SYGVKD. CDR3 length equals 14 residues. V lost 2 bases and J lost 6; bases outside the gene matches: 3. The CDR3 loop is CAISEAGGVQPQHF. The CDR3 DNA reads as TGTGCCATCAGTGAGGCAGGGGGCGTTCAGCCCCAGCATTTT.

J is TRBJ2-6 and V is TRBV19; 12 nucleotides align to TRBD1. Trimming removed 8 bases from V and 0 bases from J; junction bases left unmatched: 2. Per the germline V gene, CDR1 is LNHDA and CDR2 is SQIVND (reference sequence). The CDR3 length is 16 residues. Here the CDR3 DNA reads TGTGCCAGTCGGGACAGGGGGCACTCTGGGGCCAACGTCCTGACTTTC. This codes for CASRDRGHSGANVLTF.

The chain employs TRBV18 and TRBJ2-2, with 8 bases matching TRBD1. CDR3 length: 16 residues. CDR1 and CDR2 (germline): KGHSH, LQKENI. The ends lost 3 bases at V and 4 bases at J; junction bases unmatched: 7. The CDR3 nucleotides are TGTGCCAGCTCACCGGCCTCAACAGGGGGCACCGGGGAGCTGTTTTTT. Translated, it gives CASSPASTGGTGELFF.

The chain joins TRBV5-1 to TRBJ2-6, with 9 bases matching TRBD1. After removal of 0 bases from V and 1 base from J, the junction contained 2 bases not matched to a gene. Germline-derived CDR1 and CDR2 are SGHRS and YFSETQ. The CDR3 sequence is 17 residues long. The CDR3 DNA follows: TGCGCCAGCAGCTTGGCCGGACAGGGGTCTGGGGCCAACGTCCTGACTTTC. Protein: CASSLAGQGSGANVLTF.

The chain has TRBV11-3 and TRBJ1-6; D remains unclear. Germline V lookup: CDR1 SGHNT, CDR2 YENEEA. V was trimmed by 6 bases and J by 1 base, leaving 16 bases between them. The CDR3 spans 17 residues. The CDR3 protein is CASRLSSTRSYNSPLHF. DNA of the CDR3: TGTGCCAGCAGGCTGAGTTCCACTCGATCCTATAATTCACCCCTCCACTTT.

The chain uses TRBV6-5 and TRBJ1-4; D uncertain. Germline CDR1 reads MNHEY; CDR2 reads SVGAGI. Trimming left V 8 bases short and J 2 bases short, with 12 bases between. The CDR3 loop spans 14 amino acids. This CDR3 reads CASGAGVTNEKLFF. The CDR3 region has the DNA TGTGCCAGCGGAGCAGGAGTGACTAATGAAAAACTGTTTTTT.

The chain employs TRBV7-3 and TRBJ2-5; D might be TRBD1 or TRBD2, each matching 7 bases. CDR3 length equals 15 residues. Germline V CDR1 and CDR2: SGHTA, FQGTGA. Trimming pared 4 bases from V and 2 bases from J, leaving 14 bases between. Written as DNA, the CDR3 is TGTGCCAGCAGCTCCCAGGGGGGGACGCAAGAGACCCAGTACTTC. This translates into CASSSQGGTQETQYF.

The rearrangement uses TRBV11-2 and TRBJ2-7; a possible D gene is TRBD1 (6 bases). Germline V gene lookup returns CDR1 SGHAT and CDR2 FQNNGV. The CDR3 runs 14 residues. V gave up 4 bases and J gave up 0 bases, with 10 bases separating them. CDR3 DNA: TGTGCCAGCAGCTGGGCGACAGGCTCCTACGAGCAGTACTTC. The encoded protein is CASSWATGSYEQYF.